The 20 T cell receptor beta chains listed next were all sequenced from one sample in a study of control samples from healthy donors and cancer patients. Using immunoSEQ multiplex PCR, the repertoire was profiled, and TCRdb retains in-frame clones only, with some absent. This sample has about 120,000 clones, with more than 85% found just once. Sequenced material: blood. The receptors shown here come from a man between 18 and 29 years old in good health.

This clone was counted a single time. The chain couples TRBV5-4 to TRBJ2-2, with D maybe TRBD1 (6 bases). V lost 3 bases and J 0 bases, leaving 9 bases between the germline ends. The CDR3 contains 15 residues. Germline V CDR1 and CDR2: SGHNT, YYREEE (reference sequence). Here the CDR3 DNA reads TGTGCCAGCAGCTCCCGGACAGCGAACACCGGGGAGCTGTTTTTT. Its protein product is CASSSRTANTGELFF.

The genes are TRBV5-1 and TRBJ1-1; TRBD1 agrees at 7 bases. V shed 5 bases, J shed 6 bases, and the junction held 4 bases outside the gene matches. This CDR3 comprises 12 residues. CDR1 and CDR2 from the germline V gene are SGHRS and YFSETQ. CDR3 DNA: TGCGCCAGCAGAGGAGGGACAGCTGAAGCTTTCTTT. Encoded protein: CASRGGTAEAFF.

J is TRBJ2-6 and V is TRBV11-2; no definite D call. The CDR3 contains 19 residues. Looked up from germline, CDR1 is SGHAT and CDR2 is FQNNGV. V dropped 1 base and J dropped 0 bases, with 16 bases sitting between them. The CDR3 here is CASSLGTAGLRSGANVLTF. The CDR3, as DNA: TGTGCCAGCAGCTTAGGCACCGCCGGGCTCCGCTCTGGGGCCAACGTCCTGACTTTC.

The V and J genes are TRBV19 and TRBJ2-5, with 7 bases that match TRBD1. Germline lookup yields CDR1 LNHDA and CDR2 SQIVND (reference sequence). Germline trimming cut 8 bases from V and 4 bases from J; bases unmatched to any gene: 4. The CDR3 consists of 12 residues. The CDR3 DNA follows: TGTGCCAGTTCCTACAGGGGAGAGACCCAGTACTTC. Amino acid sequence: CASSYRGETQYF.

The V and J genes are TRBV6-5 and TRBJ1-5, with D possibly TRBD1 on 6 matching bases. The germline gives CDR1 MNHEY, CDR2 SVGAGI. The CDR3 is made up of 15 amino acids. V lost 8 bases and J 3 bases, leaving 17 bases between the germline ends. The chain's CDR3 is CASLRGHSDNQPQHF. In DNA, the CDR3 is TGTGCCAGCTTACGGGGACATTCTGACAATCAGCCCCAGCATTTT.

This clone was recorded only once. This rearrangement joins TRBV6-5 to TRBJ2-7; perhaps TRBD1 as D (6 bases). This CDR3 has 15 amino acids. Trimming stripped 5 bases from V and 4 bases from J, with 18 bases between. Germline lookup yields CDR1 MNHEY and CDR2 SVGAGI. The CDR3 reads CASSTQTGSLYEQYF. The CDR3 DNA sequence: TGTGCCAGCAGTACCCAAACAGGGTCTTTGTACGAGCAGTACTTC.

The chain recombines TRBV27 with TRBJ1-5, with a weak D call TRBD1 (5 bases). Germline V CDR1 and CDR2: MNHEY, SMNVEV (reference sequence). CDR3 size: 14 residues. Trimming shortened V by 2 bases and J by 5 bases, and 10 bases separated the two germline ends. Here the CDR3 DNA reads TGTGCCAGCAGTTTAGGGGGAGTTGATCAGCCCCAGCATTTT. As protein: CASSLGGVDQPQHF.

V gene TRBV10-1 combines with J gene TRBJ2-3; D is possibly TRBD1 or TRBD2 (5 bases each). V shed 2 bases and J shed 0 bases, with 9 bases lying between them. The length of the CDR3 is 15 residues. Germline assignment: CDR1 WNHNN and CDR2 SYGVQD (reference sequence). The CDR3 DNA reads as TGCGCCAGCAGTGAGCAGAGGGGCAGCACAGATACGCAGTATTTT. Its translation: CASSEQRGSTDTQYF.

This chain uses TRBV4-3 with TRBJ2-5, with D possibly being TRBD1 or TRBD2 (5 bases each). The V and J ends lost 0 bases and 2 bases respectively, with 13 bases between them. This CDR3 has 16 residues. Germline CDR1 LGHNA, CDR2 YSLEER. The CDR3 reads CASSQDGLGVQETQYF. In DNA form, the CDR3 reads TGCGCCAGCAGCCAAGACGGTTTGGGGGTACAAGAGACCCAGTACTTC.

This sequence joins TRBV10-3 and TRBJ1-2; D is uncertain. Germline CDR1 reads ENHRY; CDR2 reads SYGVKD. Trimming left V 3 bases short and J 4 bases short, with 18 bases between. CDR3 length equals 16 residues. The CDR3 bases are TGTGCCATCAGTGATTTCCAAAGGGCCAGACTCTATGGCTACACCTTC. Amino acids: CAISDFQRARLYGYTF.

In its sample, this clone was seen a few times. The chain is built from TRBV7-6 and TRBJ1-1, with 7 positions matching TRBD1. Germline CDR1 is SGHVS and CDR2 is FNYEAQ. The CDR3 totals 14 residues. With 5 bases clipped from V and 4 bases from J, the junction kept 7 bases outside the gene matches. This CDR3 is CASSRRQGATEAFF. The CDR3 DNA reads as TGTGCCAGCAGCCGCCGACAGGGCGCCACTGAAGCTTTCTTT.

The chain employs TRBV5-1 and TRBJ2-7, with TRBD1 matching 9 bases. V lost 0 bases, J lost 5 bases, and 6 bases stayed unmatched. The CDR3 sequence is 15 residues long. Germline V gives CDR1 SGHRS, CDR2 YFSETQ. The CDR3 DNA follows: TGCGCCAGCAGCTTGGTACCGGACAGGGGAGACGAGCAGTACTTC. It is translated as CASSLVPDRGDEQYF. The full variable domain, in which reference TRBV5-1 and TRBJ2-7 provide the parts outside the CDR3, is KAGVTQTPRYLIKTRGQQVTLSCSPISGHRSVSWYQQTPGQGLQFLFEYFSETQRNKGNFPGRFSGRQFSNSRSEMNVSTLELGDSALYLCASSLVPDRGDEQYFGPGTRLTVT.

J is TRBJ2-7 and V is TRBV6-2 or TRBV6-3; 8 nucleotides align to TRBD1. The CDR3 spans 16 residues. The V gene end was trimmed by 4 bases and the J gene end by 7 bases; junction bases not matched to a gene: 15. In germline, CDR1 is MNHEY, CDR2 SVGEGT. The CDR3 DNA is TGTGCCAGCAGTTCGACCCCTCGGACAGGGCAGAGGGAGCAGTACTTC. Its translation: CASSSTPRTGQREQYF.

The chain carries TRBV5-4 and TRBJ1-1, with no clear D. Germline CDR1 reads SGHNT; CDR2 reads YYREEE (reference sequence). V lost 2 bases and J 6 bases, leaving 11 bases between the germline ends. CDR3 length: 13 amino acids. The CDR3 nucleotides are TGTGCCAGCAGCTTTATATGGGAGGCTGAAGCTTTCTTT. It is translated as CASSFIWEAEAFF.

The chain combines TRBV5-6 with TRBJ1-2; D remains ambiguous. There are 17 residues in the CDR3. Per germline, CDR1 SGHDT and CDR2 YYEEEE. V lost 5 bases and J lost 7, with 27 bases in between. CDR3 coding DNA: TGTGCCAGCAGACGCCGACACAGAGAGACTTCGATACGTGGCTACACCTTC. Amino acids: CASRRRHRETSIRGYTF.

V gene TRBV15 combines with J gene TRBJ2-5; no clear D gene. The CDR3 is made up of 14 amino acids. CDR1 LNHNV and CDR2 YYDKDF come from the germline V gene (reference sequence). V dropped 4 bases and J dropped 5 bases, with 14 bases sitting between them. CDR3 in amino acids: CATSNHGVGETQYF. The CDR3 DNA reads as TGTGCCACCAGCAATCATGGGGTAGGGGAGACCCAGTACTTC.

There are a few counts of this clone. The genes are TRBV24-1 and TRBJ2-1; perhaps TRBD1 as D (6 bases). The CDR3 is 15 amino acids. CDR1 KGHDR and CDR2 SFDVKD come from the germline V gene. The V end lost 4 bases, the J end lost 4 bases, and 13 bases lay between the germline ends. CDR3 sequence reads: CATSDPGTNYNEQFF. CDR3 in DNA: TGTGCCACCAGTGACCCCGGGACAAATTACAATGAGCAGTTCTTC.

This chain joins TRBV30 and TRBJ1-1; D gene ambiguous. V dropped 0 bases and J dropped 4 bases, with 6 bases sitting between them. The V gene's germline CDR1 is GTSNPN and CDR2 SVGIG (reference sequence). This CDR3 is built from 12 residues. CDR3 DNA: TGTGCCTGGAGTGTATCGCCCACTGAAGCTTTCTTT. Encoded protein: CAWSVSPTEAFF.

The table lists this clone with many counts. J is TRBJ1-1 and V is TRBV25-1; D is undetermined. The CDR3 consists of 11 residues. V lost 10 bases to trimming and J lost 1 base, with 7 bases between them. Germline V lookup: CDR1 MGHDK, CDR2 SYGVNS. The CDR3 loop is CATKWNTEAFF. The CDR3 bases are TGTGCCACCAAATGGAACACTGAAGCTTTCTTT.

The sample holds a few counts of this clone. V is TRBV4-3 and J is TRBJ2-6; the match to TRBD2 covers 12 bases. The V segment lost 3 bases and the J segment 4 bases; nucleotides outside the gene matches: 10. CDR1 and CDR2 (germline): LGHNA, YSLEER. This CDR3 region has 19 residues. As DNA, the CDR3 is TGCGCCAGCAGCCACCAGTTACTAGCGGGAGGCTCCGGGGCCAACGTCCTGACTTTC. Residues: CASSHQLLAGGSGANVLTF.